The present TCR beta chain was sequenced within a study of T cells in Graves' hyperthyroidism and ophthalmopathy (dated by TCRdb to the late 2010s). Some background on the complete study: Peripheral blood was collected at initial diagnosis, before any treatment. The study also compared thyroid tissue and blood T-cell repertoires from over 5 Graves' hyperthyroidism patients. After blood sampling, hyperthyroidism patients were treated with methimazole at a starting dose of 30 mg daily, and ophthalmopathy patients were treated with high-dose intravenous methylprednisolone. The paper reports TCR Vbeta CDR3 sequencing of approximately 140 peripheral blood samples: approximately 41 ophthalmopathy, roughly 80 hyperthyroidism and roughly 17 progressor patients. To identify distinguishing TCR V-J signatures, a discovery cohort of around 98 patients was used, comprising 40 to 45 with Graves' ophthalmopathy and some 60 with stable Graves' hyperthyroidism. The 75 to 100 discovery patients were randomly split 7:3 into training and test sets. Whether ophthalmopathy could be predicted prospectively was tested in an independent validation cohort made up of roughly 19 hyperthyroidism patients plus 17 patients who later progressed to ophthalmopathy.

Ophthalmopathy patients had moderately to severely active disease, with a Clinical Activity Score of 3 or more, a NOSPECS grade of 4 or more, and a disease duration of less than 3 months. Any patient with an uncontrolled infection, another autoimmune disease, pregnancy or lactation was excluded. Diagnoses were based on clinical symptoms, serum thyroxine and TRAb, thyroid ultrasound and orbital computed tomography. PBMCs were separated from 10 ml of fresh peripheral blood using Ficoll-Paque density gradient centrifugation. Total RNA was extracted with Trizol reagent, and quality was checked on an Agilent 2100 Bioanalyzer. Amplification of TCR beta CDR3 regions was carried out from RNA transcripts. A first-round RT-PCR of the TCR CDR3 used the HTBI primer set with the Qiagen OneStep RT-PCR kit. Libraries were constructed in a second round of multiplex PCR, after which size selection and purification were performed. Paired-end sequencing of the libraries was performed with 100 bp reads on an Illumina HiSeq2000. On the authors' methods: SOAPnuke was used to process the raw data, with reads discarded if the reads contained adapters or uncalled bases, had a mean Phred below 15, or lacked an exact constant-primer or identifier match. High-quality paired reads were merged with COPE v1.2.5, and unique nucleotide sequences were defined as clonotypes. Clonotypes were aligned to IMGT TRBV, TRBD and TRBJ reference segments using MiTCR v1.1. The analysis included only V-J combinations with a frequency above 0.0001, which together covered 98% to 99.2% of the repertoires. The TCS score was defined as the ratio of F50 (clonal expansion) to E x V (chaos), calculated using BLOSUM62-based TCRdist between CDR3 peptides within each V-J. Welch's t-statistics and random forest reduced around 520 V-J features to roughly 13, which were used in a naive Bayes classifier (R e1071). TCRdb reran the public reads through fastp at Q25 and MiXCR, keeping productive beta chains. CDR3 protein sequences are deduplicated, and each keeps its most common genes and DNA. These V and J calls originate from TCRdb's pipeline instead of the authors' own analysis. The sample table records hundreds of thousands of distinct CDR3 sequences; roughly 15% of these occur just once. The biggest ten clones account for under 15% of the sample.

Study-wide conclusions, independent of this receptor: In cross-validation, a model built on a 13 V-J signature told ophthalmopathy apart from stable hyperthyroidism with 85% to 90% sensitivity and about 81% specificity, and in testing the same model reached 80%/75%. Blood samples also contained most of the expanded thyroid clonotypes (frequency above 0.001), which suggests that blood repertoires may reflect thyroid immune responses. In validation, progression to ophthalmopathy was predicted by the model with 70% to 71% sensitivity and 72% to 85% specificity, a median of approximately 6.5 months before onset. Sample size was not statistically predetermined, and blinding of investigators to group allocation was not performed.

In the germline V gene, CDR1 corresponds to SGHVS and CDR2 to FNYEAQ. V trim: 4 bases; J trim: 4 bases; unmatched bases: 5. The CDR3 runs 16 residues from the cysteine to the phenylalanine. Of all the DNA, just the CDR3 is kept, 48 bases in frame from base 1. This clonotype occurred many times. Its antigen remains undetermined. Base-call qualities are not available, and no considerably larger clone is one nucleotide away. What was sequenced was blood. In this chain, TRBV7-6 is recombined with TRBJ2-1; TRBD2 matches 12 bases in the middle. The sequence derives from a woman aged 50 to 65 with Graves' ophthalmopathy. The CDR3 loop reads CASSSSLAGGYNEQFF. The DNA sequence is as follows: TGTGCCAGCAGCTCCTCACTAGCGGGAGGTTACAATGAGCAGTTCTTC.